The 28 T cell receptor beta chains listed next were all sequenced from one sample in a study of blood T cell repertoires in COVID-19. Profiled with immunoSEQ multiplex PCR; TCRdb holds only in-frame clones, not every one. Of about 110,000 clones listed, 65% to 75% are singletons. Sequencing was done on a sample of peripheral blood. These receptor sequences come from a human donor with acute or convalescent COVID-19. The donor label of this sample is uncertain.

The V gene is TRBV5-4, the J gene TRBJ1-2, with D perhaps matching TRBD1 (6 bases). Trimming took 0 bases from V and 6 from J, leaving 9 bases between them. There are 13 residues in the CDR3. CDR1 is SGHNT and CDR2 is YYREEE in the germline V gene (reference sequence). The CDR3 coding sequence is TGTGCCAGCAGCTTGGTACAGGGAGATGGCTACACCTTC. This encodes CASSLVQGDGYTF. The full variable domain, completed using reference TRBV5-4 and TRBJ1-2, is ETGVTQSPTHLIKTRGQQVTLRCSSQSGHNTVSWYQQALGQGPQFIFQYYREEENGRGNFPPRFSGLQFPNYSSELNVNALELDDSALYLCASSLVQGDGYTFGSGTRLTVV.

This CDR3 reads CASRLGQGAGQPQHF. The DNA for the CDR3 is TGTGCCAGCAGATTAGGACAGGGGGCAGGACAGCCCCAGCATTTT. The V call is TRBV6-5, the J call TRBJ1-5; 11 nucleotides line up with TRBD1. Germline assignment: CDR1 MNHEY and CDR2 SVGAGI. The J segment lost 7 bases and the V segment lost 6 bases, leaving 8 bases of the junction unmatched. This CDR3 region has 15 residues.

The rearrangement uses TRBV3-1 (or the pseudogene TRBV3-2) and TRBJ2-1, with D possibly TRBD2 on 6 matching bases. The V gene's germline CDR1 is LGHDT and CDR2 YNNKEL (reference sequence). CDR3 length equals 15 residues. Trimming took 2 bases from V and 12 from J, leaving 20 bases between them. CDR3 loop: CASSQYGGTGDGQFF. Here the CDR3 DNA reads TGTGCCAGCAGCCAATATGGGGGTACGGGGGACGGGCAGTTCTTC.

This clone was recorded only once. The rearrangement uses TRBV28 and TRBJ2-1; 7 nucleotides align to TRBD1. The CDR3 runs to 14 residues. Germline CDR1 MDHEN, CDR2 SYDVKM. Trimming took 7 bases from V and 8 from J; bases not matched to a gene: 11. The CDR3 bases are TGTGCCAGCACGCTACCGACAGGGAAGGATGAGCAGTTCTTC. It encodes CASTLPTGKDEQFF.

The chain has TRBV12-5 and TRBJ2-5, with D possibly TRBD1 on 5 matching bases. Trimming took off 1 base at V and 2 bases at J, with 17 bases between the two ends. The CDR3 covers 17 residues. Per germline, CDR1 LGHNT and CDR2 FRNRAP. CDR3 region: CASGLALPGAWQETQYF. The CDR3 DNA follows: TGTGCTAGTGGTTTGGCCCTACCTGGGGCTTGGCAAGAGACCCAGTACTTC.

The rearrangement links TRBV7-9 to TRBJ1-2, with 8 nucleotides matching TRBD1. The CDR3 consists of 13 residues. CDR1 SEHNR and CDR2 FQNEAQ come from the germline V gene (reference sequence). With V trimmed by 1 base and J by 7 bases, 2 bases remained unmatched. Written as DNA, the CDR3 is TGTGCCAGCAGCTTAGGGACAGGGAGTGGCTACACCTTC. It is translated as CASSLGTGSGYTF. Full variable domain (remainder filled in from reference TRBV7-9 and TRBJ1-2): DTGVSQNPRHKITKRGQNVTFRCDPISEHNRLYWYRQTLGQGPEFLTYFQNEAQLEKSRLLSDRFSAERPKGSFSTLEIQRTEQGDSAMYLCASSLGTGSGYTFGSGTRLTVV.

The V and J genes are TRBV6-5 and TRBJ2-3, with 8 bases identical to TRBD2. Germline V CDR1 and CDR2: MNHEY, SVGAGI. V was pared by 6 bases and J by 6 bases, with 8 bases of the junction left unmatched. CDR3 length: 14 amino acids. The CDR3 nucleotides are TGTGCCAGCAGCCTAGCGGGCCTCACTGATACGCAGTATTTT. Residues: CASSLAGLTDTQYF.

V and J are TRBV19 and TRBJ1-5; 8 bases agree with TRBD1. Losses at the gene ends were 3 bases for V and 9 bases for J; bases not matched to a gene: 10. This CDR3 is built from 15 residues. CDR1 and CDR2 from the germline V gene are LNHDA and SQIVND (reference sequence). As DNA, the CDR3 is TGTGCCAGTAGTATCTCAGACAGGGGATCGTCGCCCCAGCATTTT. Its protein is CASSISDRGSSPQHF.

This clone was picked up one time. This chain connects TRBV28 to TRBJ2-1, with D maybe TRBD2 (5 bases). Trimming took off 3 bases at V and 10 bases at J, with 7 bases between the two ends. The CDR3 covers 11 residues. Germline V gives CDR1 MDHEN, CDR2 SYDVKM. CDR3 sequence (DNA): TGTGCCAGCAGTTTGAGGAGGGAGCAGTTCTTC. Amino acid sequence: CASSLRREQFF.

The CDR3, as DNA: TGTGCCAGCAGCCATCCAGGGCAAGAGCAGTACTTC. Its translation: CASSHPGQEQYF. V and J are TRBV3-1 (or the pseudogene TRBV3-2) and TRBJ2-7, with D possibly TRBD1 on 5 matching bases. With 3 bases removed from V and 7 bases from J, the gap between germline ends came to 10 bases. This CDR3 contains 12 residues. CDR1 and CDR2 from the germline V gene are LGHDT and YNNKEL (reference sequence).

The rearrangement uses TRBV6-5 and TRBJ1-1; 8 bases fit TRBD1. V lost 6 bases and J lost 8; bases outside the gene matches: 8. Germline V gives CDR1 MNHEY, CDR2 SVGAGI. The CDR3 is made up of 13 amino acids. The CDR3 DNA is TGTGCCAGCAGATCCGGGACAGGCGCCGAAGCTTTCTTT. This translates into CASRSGTGAEAFF.

This chain uses TRBV6-5 with TRBJ2-1, with D perhaps TRBD2 (7 bases). The germline V gene encodes CDR1 MNHEY and CDR2 SVGAGI. This CDR3 has 15 amino acids. V was cut by 5 bases and J by 10 bases, with 21 bases left in between. CDR3 in amino acids: CASSPPDGGPEEQFF. CDR3 bases: TGTGCCAGCAGTCCCCCTGACGGGGGGCCGGAGGAGCAGTTCTTC.

This clone was seen a handful of times. V gene TRBV6-5 combines with J gene TRBJ1-5, with 7 bases matching TRBD1. CDR3 length: 14 amino acids. Germline values: CDR1 MNHEY, CDR2 SVGAGI. The ends lost 6 bases at V and 7 bases at J; junction bases unmatched: 9. CDR3 DNA: TGTGCCAGCAGGGGACGACAGGGTGGACAGCCCCAGCATTTT. Protein product: CASRGRQGGQPQHF.

The chain carries TRBV28 and TRBJ1-4, with D maybe TRBD1 (5 bases). Germline lookup yields CDR1 MDHEN and CDR2 SYDVKM. The CDR3 totals 14 residues. V was cut by 7 bases and J by 3 bases, with 12 bases left in between. As DNA, the CDR3 is TGTGCCAGCAAGCCCGGGGGAGCTAATGAAAAACTGTTTTTT. The encoded protein is CASKPGGANEKLFF.

The chain carries TRBV3-1 (or the pseudogene TRBV3-2) and TRBJ2-3; D is unclear. V was pared by 4 bases and J by 0 bases, with 8 bases between. Germline CDR1 reads LGHDT; CDR2 reads YNNKEL (reference sequence). The CDR3 covers 14 residues. The CDR3 bases are TGTGCCAGCAGCCGTCAGGTCAGCACAGATACGCAGTATTTT. Translated: CASSRQVSTDTQYF.

This clone turned up a few times. This chain links TRBV29-1 with TRBJ2-2, with D possibly TRBD1 on 5 matching bases. Germline CDR1 and CDR2: SQVTM and ANQGSEA. The CDR3 is 14 amino acids. V was clipped by 1 base and J by 2 bases, with 8 bases between them. The CDR3 protein is CSVEGGANTGELFF. CDR3 DNA: TGCAGCGTTGAAGGGGGCGCTAACACCGGGGAGCTGTTTTTT.

The chain carries TRBV19 and TRBJ1-2; 12 bases line up with TRBD1. With V trimmed by 4 bases and J by 5 bases, 14 bases remained unmatched. This CDR3 is 18 amino acids long. Per germline, CDR1 LNHDA and CDR2 SQIVND (reference sequence). This CDR3 is CASSRIPGQGARVYGYTF. For the CDR3, the DNA is TGTGCCAGTAGTAGGATTCCGGGACAGGGGGCGCGGGTTTATGGCTACACCTTC.

CDR3 sequence: CASSRGSSYNEQFF. CDR3 DNA sequence: TGTGCCAGCAGTCGGGGTAGCTCCTACAATGAGCAGTTCTTC. The J gene is TRBJ2-1, the V gene TRBV27; weak D call: TRBD2 (5 bases). The germline V and J ends were trimmed by 5 bases and 0 bases, with 8 bases remaining between them. This CDR3 comprises 14 residues. Germline V CDR1 and CDR2: MNHEY, SMNVEV (reference sequence).

This sequence joins TRBV15 and TRBJ1-1; 9 nucleotides agree with TRBD1. The CDR3 loop spans 12 amino acids. CDR1 is LNHNV and CDR2 is YYDKDF in the germline V gene (reference sequence). V lost 8 bases and J lost 4; bases outside the gene matches: 2. CDR3 region: CATRTGATEAFF. The CDR3 bases are TGTGCCACCCGGACAGGGGCCACTGAAGCTTTCTTT.

The sample holds a few counts of this clone. This chain connects TRBV29-1 to TRBJ1-1, with TRBD1 as a possible D gene (6 bases). The germline CDR1 and CDR2 sequences are SQVTM and ANQGSEA. V shed 5 bases and J shed 5 bases, with 15 bases lying between them. The length of the CDR3 is 13 residues. The CDR3 protein is CSVRTSQGTEAFF. The CDR3 DNA reads as TGCAGCGTTAGGACATCCCAGGGGACTGAAGCTTTCTTT.

The CDR3 is CSGDRGRGETQYF. The DNA of the CDR3 is TGCAGCGGGGACAGGGGGCGAGGGGAGACCCAGTACTTC. The V call is TRBV29-1, the J call TRBJ2-5, with TRBD1 matching 12 bases. The CDR3 extends over 13 amino acids. The J segment lost 5 bases and the V segment lost 7 bases, leaving 5 bases of the junction unmatched. CDR1 and CDR2 (germline): SQVTM, ANQGSEA.

CDR3 bases: TGCGCCAGCAGCATGGAGACAGATTCACCCCTCCACTTT. Translating it yields CASSMETDSPLHF. The J gene is TRBJ1-6, the V gene TRBV5-1; tentatively, D is TRBD1 (5 bases). CDR3 length: 13 amino acids. Germline V gene lookup returns CDR1 SGHRS and CDR2 YFSETQ. Trimming removed 4 bases at V and 8 bases at J, with 10 bases between.

The J gene is TRBJ2-5, the V gene TRBV2; 7 bases match TRBD2. The V gene end was trimmed by 8 bases and the J gene end by 2 bases; junction bases not matched to a gene: 8. There are 14 residues in the CDR3. Germline lookup yields CDR1 SNHLY and CDR2 FYNNEI. The CDR3 nucleotides read TGTGCCAGCCGGTGGAAGCGGGGTCAAGAGACCCAGTACTTC. The encoded protein is CASRWKRGQETQYF.

The chain uses TRBV11-2 and TRBJ2-5, with 8 bases that match TRBD1. This CDR3 has 13 residues. Unmatched junction bases numbered 3, after V lost 4 bases and J lost 5 bases. Germline V lookup: CDR1 SGHAT, CDR2 FQNNGV. The CDR3 loop reads CASSSRGPETQYF. In DNA, the CDR3 is TGTGCCAGCAGCTCCAGGGGGCCTGAGACCCAGTACTTC.

The V call is TRBV5-1, the J call TRBJ2-5, with D possibly matching TRBD2 (6 bases). Germline CDR1 is SGHRS and CDR2 is YFSETQ. This CDR3 has 15 amino acids. V lost 3 bases, J lost 2 bases, and 14 bases lay in between. DNA for the CDR3: TGCGCCAGCAGCTCACCAGCGGGCTCGCAAGAGACCCAGTACTTC. Its protein is CASSSPAGSQETQYF.

The V gene is TRBV12-3 or TRBV12-4, the J gene TRBJ2-3; TRBD1 might be the D (5 bases). Trimming stripped 8 bases from V and 0 bases from J, with 6 bases between. This CDR3 has 12 amino acids. The CDR3 DNA is TGTGCCAGCGGACACAGCACAGATACGCAGTATTTT. It translates to CASGHSTDTQYF.

J is TRBJ1-2 and V is TRBV5-4; D gene uncertain. The ends were cut back, 0 bases at V and 8 bases at J, with 8 bases in the middle. The CDR3 has 12 amino acids. CDR1 and CDR2 (germline): SGHNT, YYREEE (reference sequence). Here the CDR3 reads CASSLEVGGYTF. The CDR3 DNA is TGTGCCAGCAGCTTGGAAGTCGGGGGCTACACCTTC. Using reference TRBV5-4 and TRBJ1-2 for the parts outside the CDR3, the full variable domain is ETGVTQSPTHLIKTRGQQVTLRCSSQSGHNTVSWYQQALGQGPQFIFQYYREEENGRGNFPPRFSGLQFPNYSSELNVNALELDDSALYLCASSLEVGGYTFGSGTRLTVV.

Ten or more counts support this clone. The chain links TRBV9 to TRBJ1-1; 8 nucleotides match TRBD1. The germline V gene has CDR1 SGDLS and CDR2 YYNGEE. CDR3 size: 14 residues. The V and J ends lost 0 bases and 7 bases, in that order; junction bases with no gene match: 5. Here the CDR3 DNA reads TGTGCCAGCAGCGTAGGGACAGGGAGTTTTGAAGCTTTCTTT. It yields the protein CASSVGTGSFEAFF.